Reported below is one T cell receptor (beta chain). This entry comes from a study of blood T cell repertoires in COVID-19. Looking at the study overall: Italy, Spain and the United States were the sources of the convalescent and acute COVID-19 samples. Sources were T cells, B-cell-depleted T cells, or PBMCs; the material itself was cDNA or gDNA.

CDR1 ENHRY and CDR2 SYGVKD come from the germline V gene. V lost 4 bases and J 0 bases, leaving 16 bases between the germline ends. This CDR3 contains 18 residues. Source study methods: The authors estimated nucleated cell counts from reference gene primer amplification. Data came from immunoSEQ multiplex PCR; TCRdb stores just in-frame clones and leaves some out. V and J calls and clone size follow that table, whereas D and trimming were derived from the DNA. There are fewer than 200,000 clones in the sample; roughly 72% occur only once, and about 4% lies in the top ten. Sequencing was carried out using peripheral blood. The chain has TRBV10-3 and TRBJ2-6, with a tentative D call TRBD2 (6 bases). The clonotype was recovered from a woman of 80 years or more with acute or convalescent COVID-19. Here the CDR3 reads CAISGRWGELSGANVLTF. CDR3 coding DNA: TGTGCCATCAGTGGTCGCTGGGGGGAGCTCTCTGGGGCCAACGTCCTGACTTTC.